Given below is one T cell receptor beta chain in context. Its target is unknown. Measured with immunoSEQ multiplex PCR; TCRdb has only the in-frame clones, and not every one. The profile shows about 68,000 clones, roughly 88% of them singletons. The data are from a study of OX40 agonist ivuxolimab in advanced cancers. Overall study results and limits: Nonresponders, in some cases, also had low normalized T-cell clonal expansion. Expanded clones were, on average, more numerous among CD8+ T cells than CD4+. Undetermined was the antigen specificity of the expanded peripheral T cells.

Patients with a history of autoimmune disease or on systemic immunosuppression were excluded. The CDR3 totals 15 residues. CDR1 is MNHEY, CDR2 SVGAGI, per germline. V lost 8 bases to trimming and J lost 3 bases; unmatched junction nucleotides: 13. This chain links TRBV6-5 with TRBJ2-7; 7 bases line up with TRBD2. The clonotype was recovered from an adult with an advanced solid tumor such as melanoma, head and neck, liver or kidney cancer. The specimen was CD4+ or CD8+ T cells sorted from blood, collected in a trial of the OX40 agonist ivuxolimab. In DNA form, the CDR3 reads TGTGCCAGCCTAGGTAGGGGAGGGCCGGGCTACGAGCAGTACTTC. This sequence encodes CASLGRGGPGYEQYF.